A single sample is the source of the 30 T cell receptor beta chains below, sequenced in a study of metastatic and nonmetastatic thyroid tumors. MiXCR reprocessed the PCR reads for TCRdb. The repertoire holds 45,000 or so clones, less than 5% seen once, with around 9.6% in the top ten. Patients had received no treatment of any kind before thyroid surgery. Source material: blood. These TCRs come from a female donor with papillary thyroid cancer or a benign thyroid nodule (not recorded which). Some clones in this sample may be carry-over from other donors' samples.

This clone was seen repeatedly, ten times or more. V usage is TRBV5-1 and J usage is TRBJ2-3; TRBD2 matches 8 bases. The germline V gene has CDR1 SGHRS and CDR2 YFSETQ. Unmatched junction bases numbered 3, after V lost 1 base and J lost 2 bases. This CDR3 contains 15 residues. CDR3 in amino acids: CASSLTREDTDTQYF. The CDR3 bases are TGCGCCAGCAGCTTGACGCGGGAGGACACAGATACGCAGTATTTT.

This clone showed up just a few times. The genes are TRBV15 and TRBJ2-2, with D tentatively TRBD1 (5 bases). Trimming pared 0 bases from V and 6 bases from J, leaving 8 bases between. Germline CDR1 reads LNHNV; CDR2 reads YYDKDF (reference sequence). The CDR3 covers 14 residues. The CDR3: CATSREQGPGELFF. DNA for the CDR3: TGTGCCACCAGCAGAGAGCAGGGCCCCGGGGAGCTGTTTTTT.

This clone was counted ten times or more. This rearrangement joins TRBV12-3 or TRBV12-4 to TRBJ1-6, with D perhaps matching TRBD1 (6 bases). Trimming cost V 2 bases and J 6 bases, with 11 bases left between them. This CDR3 has 15 amino acids. For the CDR3, the DNA is TGTGCCAGCAGTTTAATAGGCAGGGGTAATTCACCCCTCCACTTT. This encodes CASSLIGRGNSPLHF.

This clone was observed many times. V and J are TRBV7-9 and TRBJ2-1; D gene ambiguous. The CDR3 totals 15 residues. CDR1 and CDR2 (germline): SEHNR, FQNEAQ (reference sequence). V lost 2 bases and J 7 bases, leaving 15 bases between the germline ends. This CDR3 is CASSLYRRRSNEQFF. The CDR3 nucleotides are TGTGCCAGCAGCTTATACCGCAGACGCTCGAATGAGCAGTTCTTC. The variable domain in full, with the rest retrieved from reference TRBV7-9 and TRBJ2-1, is DTGVSQNPRHKITKRGQNVTFRCDPISEHNRLYWYRQTLGQGPEFLTYFQNEAQLEKSRLLSDRFSAERPKGSFSTLEIQRTEQGDSAMYLCASSLYRRRSNEQFFGPGTRLTVL.

This clone was detected many times. The genes are TRBV12-3 or TRBV12-4 and TRBJ1-2; unclear D gene. This CDR3 spans 15 amino acids. The ends were cut back, 6 bases at V and 5 bases at J, with 19 bases in the middle. The CDR3, as DNA: TGTGCCAGCAGCCCCCTTGACTATGTGGCATATGGCTACACCTTC. This sequence encodes CASSPLDYVAYGYTF.

This clone is labeled medium-sized (0.01 to 0.1%). This sample includes further DNA sequences coding for the same CDR3. The chain has TRBV6-1 and TRBJ2-7; 10 bases are a match to TRBD2. Germline V gene sequence: CDR1 MNHNS, CDR2 SASEGT. This CDR3 has 15 residues. Trimming took 1 base from V and 0 from J; bases not matched to a gene: 0. CDR3 protein: CASSEGTSGSYEQYF. Written as DNA, the CDR3 is TGTGCCAGCAGTGAAGGGACTAGCGGCTCCTACGAGCAGTACTTC.

The chain combines TRBV11-2 with TRBJ1-2; tentatively, D is TRBD1 (5 bases). Deletions cut 5 bases from V and 3 bases from J, with 25 bases between. This CDR3 contains 18 residues. Germline V gene lookup returns CDR1 SGHAT and CDR2 FQNNGV. CDR3 in amino acids: CASSNTWTTRWGDYGYTF. The CDR3 DNA reads TGTGCCAGCAGCAACACATGGACAACCAGATGGGGTGACTATGGCTACACCTTC.

There are many counts of this clone. The CDR3: CATSDLGSSGRALNYEQYF. CDR3 nucleotides: TGTGCCACCAGTGATTTGGGGTCTAGCGGGAGGGCCTTGAACTACGAGCAGTACTTC. This chain connects TRBV24-1 to TRBJ2-7, with 12 bases fitting TRBD2. CDR1 and CDR2 (germline): KGHDR, SFDVKD. Trimming cost V 0 bases and J 3 bases; bases outside gene matches: 11. This CDR3 region has 19 residues.

This clone was counted many times. V usage is TRBV7-9 and J usage is TRBJ2-1; perhaps D is TRBD1 or TRBD2 (5 bases each). This CDR3 is 13 amino acids long. Looked up from germline, CDR1 is SEHNR and CDR2 is FQNEAQ (reference sequence). Between the trimmed V and J ends, which lost 7 bases and 5 bases, there was a span of 12 bases. CDR3 residues: CASTGTNHNEQFF. As DNA, the CDR3 is TGTGCCAGCACCGGGACCAACCACAATGAGCAGTTCTTC. The full variable domain, completed using reference TRBV7-9 and TRBJ2-1, is DTGVSQNPRHKITKRGQNVTFRCDPISEHNRLYWYRQTLGQGPEFLTYFQNEAQLEKSRLLSDRFSAERPKGSFSTLEIQRTEQGDSAMYLCASTGTNHNEQFFGPGTRLTVL.

Comment on this clone: With a much larger clone just one base away, this may be a read error. The J gene is TRBJ1-2, the V gene TRBV5-5; no definite D call. CDR1 is SGHKS and CDR2 is YYEKEE in the germline V gene (reference sequence). Trimming took 3 bases from V and 3 from J, leaving 12 bases between them. The CDR3 has 14 residues. DNA for the CDR3: TGTGCCAGCAGCTGGACCTTTATTGACTATGGCTACACCTTC. Its translation: CASSWTFIDYGYTF.

This clone was recorded many times. This chain links TRBV6-1 with TRBJ2-6, with D possibly called TRBD1 or TRBD2 (5 bases each). V lost 6 bases to trimming and J lost 2 bases, with 5 bases between them. Germline V gene sequence: CDR1 MNHNS, CDR2 SASEGT. The CDR3 extends over 13 amino acids. CDR3 nucleotides: TGTGCCAGCAGGGGACCTGGGGCCAACGTCCTGACTTTC. This sequence encodes CASRGPGANVLTF.

The sample holds many counts of this clone. This sequence joins TRBV19 and TRBJ2-5, with 9 bases that match TRBD1. The CDR3 has 15 amino acids. After removal of 4 bases from V and 5 bases from J, the junction contained 8 bases not matched to a gene. CDR1 is LNHDA and CDR2 is SQIVND in the germline V gene (reference sequence). The CDR3 nucleotides read TGTGCCAGTAGTAAACCGGGACAGGGTGGCGAGACCCAGTACTTC. Protein: CASSKPGQGGETQYF.

This clone was detected only a few times. The CDR3 coding sequence is TGCAGTGCTGGCCGACTAGCGGGAGGGTCAGATACGCAGTATTTT. Protein: CSAGRLAGGSDTQYF. The chain joins TRBV20-1 to TRBJ2-3; 14 nucleotides align to TRBD2. Per the germline V gene, CDR1 is DFQATT and CDR2 is SNEGSKA (reference sequence). The length of the CDR3 is 15 residues. V shed 5 bases, J shed 4 bases, and the junction held 5 bases outside the gene matches.

This clone was seen ten or more times. The V and J genes are TRBV29-1 and TRBJ2-1; 10 bases are a match to TRBD2. The CDR3 has 14 residues. Germline V gene sequence: CDR1 SQVTM, CDR2 ANQGSEA. V lost 8 bases and J lost 5; bases outside the gene matches: 9. CDR3 DNA sequence: TGCAGCTCAGCATATCTAGCGGGAGACAATGAGCAGTTCTTC. As protein: CSSAYLAGDNEQFF.

This clone was counted a few times. J is TRBJ2-2 and V is TRBV30; 7 bases are a match to TRBD1. The V gene end was trimmed by 0 bases and the J gene end by 5 bases; junction bases not matched to a gene: 6. CDR3 size: 15 residues. Germline V gene sequence: CDR1 GTSNPN, CDR2 SVGIG (reference sequence). The CDR3 DNA follows: TGTGCCTGGAGTGTTGGGACAGCCCCAACCGGGGAGCTGTTTTTT. The encoded protein is CAWSVGTAPTGELFF.

On this clone: This clone may be a read error of a much larger clone one base away. The chain recombines TRBV7-3 with TRBJ2-3; 11 bases line up with TRBD2. Losses at the gene ends were 1 base for V and 4 bases for J; bases not matched to a gene: 7. The CDR3 spans 17 residues. The V gene's germline CDR1 is SGHTA and CDR2 FQGTGA. For the CDR3, the DNA is TGTGCCAGCAGCTTAAGGGGGACTAGCGGCTACGCAGATACGCAGTATTTT. Its protein is CASSLRGTSGYADTQYF.

This chain joins TRBV6-5 and TRBJ1-1; D uncertain. Germline CDR1 is MNHEY and CDR2 is SVGAGI. Between the trimmed V and J ends, which lost 2 bases and 1 base, there was a span of 14 bases. The CDR3 loop spans 16 amino acids. The CDR3, as DNA: TGTGCCAGCAGTTACGTATTTCGGGTTAGGAACACTGAAGCTTTCTTT. Translating it yields CASSYVFRVRNTEAFF.

This clone was found many times. The rearrangement uses TRBV19 and TRBJ1-3, with 10 bases fitting TRBD1. V lost 7 bases and J lost 4; bases outside the gene matches: 10. Germline V gene data show CDR1 as LNHDA and CDR2 as SQIVND (reference sequence). This CDR3 is 16 amino acids long. The CDR3 here is CASTRQGARLGNTIYF. CDR3 sequence (DNA): TGTGCCAGTACGCGACAGGGGGCGCGTCTAGGAAACACCATATATTTT.

This clone was counted many times. J is TRBJ1-3 and V is TRBV14; TRBD1 matches at 8 bases. This CDR3 is built from 17 residues. Trimming removed 4 bases from V and 2 bases from J; junction bases left unmatched: 10. Germline V gene lookup returns CDR1 SGHDN and CDR2 FVKESK. CDR3 DNA: TGTGCCAGCAGCCGCACATGGACAGGGACGGCTGGAAACACCATATATTTT. It encodes CASSRTWTGTAGNTIYF.

In this sample, this clone turned up many times. Other nucleotide sequences from this sample produce the same CDR3. The chain links TRBV18 to TRBJ1-1, with a tentative D call TRBD1 (6 bases). Germline lookup yields CDR1 KGHSH and CDR2 LQKENI. V gave up 4 bases and J gave up 1 base, with 16 bases separating them. This CDR3 region has 16 residues. The CDR3 DNA reads as TGTGCCAGCTCACTCCCCCGGGGGGGGCGGAACACTGAAGCTTTCTTT. Translation gives CASSLPRGGRNTEAFF.

There are a few counts of this clone. The gene calls are TRBV20-1 and TRBJ2-7; D ambiguous. The CDR3 consists of 10 residues. V shed 1 base and J shed 7 bases, with 5 bases lying between them. CDR1 and CDR2 from the germline V gene are DFQATT and SNEGSKA (reference sequence). CDR3 sequence (DNA): TGCAGTGCTAGAGTGAGAGAGCAGTACTTC. Translating it yields CSARVREQYF.

As for this clone: One base away lies a much larger clone, so this may be a sequencing read error. Other DNA sequences within the sample encode an identical CDR3. The V call is TRBV10-3, the J call TRBJ2-3, with TRBD2 matching over 11 bases. This CDR3 has 16 amino acids. Germline lookup yields CDR1 ENHRY and CDR2 SYGVKD. CDR3 region: CATLAGVGTGTDTQYF. In DNA, the CDR3 is TGTGCCACACTAGCGGGAGTTGGCACGGGCACAGACACGCAGTATTTT.

This clone was detected a few times. V and J are TRBV20-1 and TRBJ1-2; 7 bases align to TRBD1. The germline V gene has CDR1 DFQATT and CDR2 SNEGSKA (reference sequence). V was clipped by 5 bases and J by 7 bases; unmatched bases: 10. The CDR3 is 13 amino acids. The CDR3 nucleotides are TGCAGTGCTCCCCAGACAGGGATTCGTGGCTACACCTTC. As protein: CSAPQTGIRGYTF.

Details on this clone: An end of the junction differs from the germline gene, which may be a read error. This rearrangement joins TRBV11-2 to TRBJ1-1, with D possibly being TRBD1 (5 bases). CDR3 length: 13 amino acids. Germline lookup yields CDR1 SGHAT and CDR2 FQNNGV. The CDR3 sequence is CATSFRDSGGAFF. CDR3 coding DNA: TGTGCCACCAGCTTCCGAGACAGTGGAGGAGCTTTCTTT.

Ten or more counts support this clone. The rearrangement uses TRBV20-1 and TRBJ2-1; D is ambiguous. Looked up from germline, CDR1 is DFQATT and CDR2 is SNEGSKA (reference sequence). V was pared by 6 bases and J by 3 bases, with 15 bases between. The CDR3 totals 14 residues. CDR3 DNA: TGCAGTGCAAAGCCAGGCCCTAGCTACAATGAGCAGTTCTTC. Encoded protein: CSAKPGPSYNEQFF.

This clone was picked up many times. V is TRBV5-1 and J is TRBJ2-3; D is unclear. The CDR3 is 12 residues long. Germline V gene lookup returns CDR1 SGHRS and CDR2 YFSETQ. V shed 4 bases and J shed 2 bases, with 5 bases lying between them. The CDR3 DNA follows: TGCGCCAGCAGCACAGACACAGATACGCAGTATTTT. Amino acids: CASSTDTDTQYF.

This clone was counted many times. V is TRBV19 and J is TRBJ1-1, with 9 bases lining up with TRBD1. The CDR3 is 14 amino acids. The V and J ends lost 6 bases and 4 bases, in that order; junction bases with no gene match: 6. Germline-derived CDR1 and CDR2 are LNHDA and SQIVND (reference sequence). The CDR3 loop is CASRQGQGFTEAFF. In DNA form, the CDR3 reads TGTGCCAGTAGGCAAGGACAGGGGTTCACTGAAGCTTTCTTT.

This clone came up many times. The chain joins TRBV11-3 to TRBJ2-3, with 8 positions matching TRBD2. V dropped 0 bases and J dropped 7; count of bases not matched to a gene: 6. The CDR3 totals 15 residues. The V gene's germline CDR1 is SGHNT and CDR2 YENEEA. Written as DNA, the CDR3 is TGTGCCAGCAGCTTAGACTCTACTAGCGGCTATACGCAGTATTTT. Translation: CASSLDSTSGYTQYF.

This clone was found many times. V usage is TRBV6-1 and J usage is TRBJ2-3, with 13 positions matching TRBD2. CDR3 length: 14 residues. Germline V gives CDR1 MNHNS, CDR2 SASEGT. With 6 bases clipped from V and 3 bases from J, the junction kept 0 bases outside the gene matches. As DNA, the CDR3 is TGTGCCAGCAGGACTAGCGGGAGGACAGATACGCAGTATTTT. Translated, it gives CASRTSGRTDTQYF.

The table lists this clone with many counts. The chain combines TRBV4-1 with TRBJ2-3, with 7 bases that match TRBD2. CDR1 and CDR2 (germline): MGHRA, YSYEKL. The CDR3 extends over 16 amino acids. Trimming cost V 1 base and J 2 bases; bases outside gene matches: 6. CDR3 bases: TGCGCCAGCAGCCAAGTTGGCGGGAGACCCACAGATACGCAGTATTTT. Its translation: CASSQVGGRPTDTQYF.